This section outlines one T cell receptor (beta chain) sequence together with its context. The antigen is unknown. The data were taken from a study of blood T cells in healthy people across ages. Broader study findings: The percentage of naive T cells correlated strongly with TCR beta diversity.

Together with a sample-barcoded 5' primer, a J-beta primer mix was included in a second PCR lasting roughly 6 to 12 cycles. Unique molecular identifiers of 12 random nucleotides labeled each cDNA. Each CDR3 protein is one row after TCRdb ran MiXCR on the 5' RACE reads. Of hundreds of thousands of distinct CDR3 sequences in the sample, roughly 58% were seen once. The source is a man aged 55 to 70 in good health. Sequenced sample: blood.

The CDR3 protein is CAISEPAGGGGAFF. CDR3 coding DNA: TGTGCCATCAGTGAGCCGGCAGGGGGTGGTGGGGCTTTCTTT. This chain joins TRBV10-3 and TRBJ1-1; 7 bases match TRBD1. Trimming took 2 bases from V and 11 from J; bases not matched to a gene: 11. CDR3 length: 14 residues. Per the germline V gene, CDR1 is ENHRY and CDR2 is SYGVKD.